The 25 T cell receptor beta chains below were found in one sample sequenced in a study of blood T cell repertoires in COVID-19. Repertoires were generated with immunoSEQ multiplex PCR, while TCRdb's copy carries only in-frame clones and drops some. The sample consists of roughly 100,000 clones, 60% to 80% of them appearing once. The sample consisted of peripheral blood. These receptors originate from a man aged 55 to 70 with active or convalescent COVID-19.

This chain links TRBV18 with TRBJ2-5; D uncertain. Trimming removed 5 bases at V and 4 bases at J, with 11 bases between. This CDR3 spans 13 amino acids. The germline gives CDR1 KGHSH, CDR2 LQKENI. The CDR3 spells CASSETRIETQYF. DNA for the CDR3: TGTGCCAGCTCAGAAACGCGGATAGAGACCCAGTACTTC.

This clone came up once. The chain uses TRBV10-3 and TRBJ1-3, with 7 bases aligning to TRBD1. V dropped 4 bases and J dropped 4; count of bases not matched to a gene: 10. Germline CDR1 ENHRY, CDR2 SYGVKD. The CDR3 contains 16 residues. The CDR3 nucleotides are TGTGCCATCAGTGGAACAGGGGTGGGGAGAGGAAACACCATATATTTT. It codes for CAISGTGVGRGNTIYF.

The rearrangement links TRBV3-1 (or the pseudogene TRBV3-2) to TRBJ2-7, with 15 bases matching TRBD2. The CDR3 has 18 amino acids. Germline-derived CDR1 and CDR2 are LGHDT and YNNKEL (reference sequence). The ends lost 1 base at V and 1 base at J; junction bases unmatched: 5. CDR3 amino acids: CASSQGRGLAGGSYEQYV. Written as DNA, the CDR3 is TGTGCCAGCAGCCAAGGAAGGGGACTAGCGGGAGGTTCCTACGAGCAGTACGTC.

The CDR3 spells CASSLSGLTYEQYV. CDR3 bases: TGTGCCAGCAGCCTTAGCGGATTAACCTACGAGCAGTACGTC. The rearrangement uses TRBV7-8 and TRBJ2-7; perhaps TRBD2 as D (6 bases). The CDR3 loop spans 14 amino acids. V lost 5 bases and J 2 bases, leaving 13 bases between the germline ends. Per the germline V gene, CDR1 is SGHVS and CDR2 is FQNEAQ.

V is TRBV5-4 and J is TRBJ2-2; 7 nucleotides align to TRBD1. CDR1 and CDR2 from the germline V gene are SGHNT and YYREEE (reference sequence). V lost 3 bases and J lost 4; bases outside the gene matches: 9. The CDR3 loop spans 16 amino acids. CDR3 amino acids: CASSSDRVRSTGELFF. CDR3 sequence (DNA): TGTGCCAGCAGCTCCGACAGGGTAAGGAGCACCGGGGAGCTGTTTTTT.

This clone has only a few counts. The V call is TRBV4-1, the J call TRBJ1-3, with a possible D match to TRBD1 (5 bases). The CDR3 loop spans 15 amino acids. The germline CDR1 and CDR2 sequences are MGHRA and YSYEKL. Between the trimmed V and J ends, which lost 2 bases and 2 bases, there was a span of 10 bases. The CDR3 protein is CASSQPDRPGNTIYF. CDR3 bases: TGCGCCAGCAGCCAACCCGACAGACCTGGAAACACCATATATTTT.

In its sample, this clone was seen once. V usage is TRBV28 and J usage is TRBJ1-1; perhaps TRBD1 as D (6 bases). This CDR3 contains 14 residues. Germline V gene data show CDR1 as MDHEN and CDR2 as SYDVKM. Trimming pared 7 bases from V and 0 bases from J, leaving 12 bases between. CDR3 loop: CASNTGPMNTEAFF. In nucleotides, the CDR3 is TGTGCCAGCAATACAGGGCCCATGAACACTGAAGCTTTCTTT.

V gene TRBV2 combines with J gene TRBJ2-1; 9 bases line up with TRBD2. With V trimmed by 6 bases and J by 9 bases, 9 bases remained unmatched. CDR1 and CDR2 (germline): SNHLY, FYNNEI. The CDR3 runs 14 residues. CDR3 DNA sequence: TGTGCCAGCAGGAGTAGCGGGAGAGGCGGTGAGCAGTTCTTC. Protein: CASRSSGRGGEQFF. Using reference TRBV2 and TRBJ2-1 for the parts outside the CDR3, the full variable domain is EPEVTQTPSHQVTQMGQEVILRCVPISNHLYFYWYRQILGQKVEFLVSFYNNEISEKSEIFDDQFSVERPDGSNFTLKIRSTKLEDSAMYFCASRSSGRGGEQFFGPGTRLTVL.

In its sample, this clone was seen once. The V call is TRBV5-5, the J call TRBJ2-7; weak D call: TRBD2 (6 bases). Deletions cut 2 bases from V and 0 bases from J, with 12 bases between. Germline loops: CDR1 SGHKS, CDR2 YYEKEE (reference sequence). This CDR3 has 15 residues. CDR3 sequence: CASSLRLGSSYEQYF. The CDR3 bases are TGTGCCAGCAGCTTAAGACTAGGGAGCTCCTACGAGCAGTACTTC.

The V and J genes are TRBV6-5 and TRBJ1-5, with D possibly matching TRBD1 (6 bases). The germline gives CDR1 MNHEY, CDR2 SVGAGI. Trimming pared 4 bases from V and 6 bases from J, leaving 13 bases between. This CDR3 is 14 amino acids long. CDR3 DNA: TGTGCCAGCAGTTTAGGACAGTACACTCAGCCCCAGCATTTT. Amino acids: CASSLGQYTQPQHF.

DNA of the CDR3: TGTGCCTGGAGTCGCGGGACAGGGGGTAATATAGGTCAGCCCCAGCATTTT. Protein sequence: CAWSRGTGGNIGQPQHF. The J gene is TRBJ1-5, the V gene TRBV30, with 11 positions matching TRBD1. The CDR3 is 17 amino acids. V lost 2 bases, J lost 6 bases, and 12 bases stayed unmatched. Germline V gene lookup returns CDR1 GTSNPN and CDR2 SVGIG (reference sequence). The full variable domain, its missing parts supplied by reference TRBV30 and TRBJ1-5, is SQTIHQWPATLVQPVGSPLSLECTVEGTSNPNLYWYRQAAGRGLQLLFYSVGIGQISSEVPQNLSASRPQDRQFILSSKKLLLSDSGFYLCAWSRGTGGNIGQPQHFGDGTRLSIL.

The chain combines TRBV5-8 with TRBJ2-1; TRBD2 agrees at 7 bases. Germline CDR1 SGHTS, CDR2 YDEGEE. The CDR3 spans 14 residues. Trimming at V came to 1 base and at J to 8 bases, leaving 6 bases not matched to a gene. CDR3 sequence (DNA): TGTGCCAGCAGCTTGAAACTAGCGAAGGATGAGCAGTTCTTC. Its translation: CASSLKLAKDEQFF.

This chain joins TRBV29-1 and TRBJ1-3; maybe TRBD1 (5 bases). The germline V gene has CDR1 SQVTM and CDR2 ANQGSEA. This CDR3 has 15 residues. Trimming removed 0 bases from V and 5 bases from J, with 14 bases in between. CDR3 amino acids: CSVEEKTVLRNTIYF. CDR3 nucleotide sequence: TGCAGCGTTGAAGAAAAGACAGTCCTCCGAAACACCATATATTTT.

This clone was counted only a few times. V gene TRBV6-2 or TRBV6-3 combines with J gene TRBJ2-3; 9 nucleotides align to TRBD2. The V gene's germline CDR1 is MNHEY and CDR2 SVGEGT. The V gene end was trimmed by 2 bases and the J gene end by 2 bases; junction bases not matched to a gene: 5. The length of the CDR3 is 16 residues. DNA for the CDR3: TGTGCCAGCAGTTACGGGACTAGCCCAATCACAGATACGCAGTATTTT. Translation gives CASSYGTSPITDTQYF.

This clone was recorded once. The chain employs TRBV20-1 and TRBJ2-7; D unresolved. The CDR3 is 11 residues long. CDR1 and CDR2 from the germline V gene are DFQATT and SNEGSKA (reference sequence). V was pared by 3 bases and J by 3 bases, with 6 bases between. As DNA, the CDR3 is TGCAGTGCTAGCCCCGGCTACGAGCAGTACTTC. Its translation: CSASPGYEQYF.

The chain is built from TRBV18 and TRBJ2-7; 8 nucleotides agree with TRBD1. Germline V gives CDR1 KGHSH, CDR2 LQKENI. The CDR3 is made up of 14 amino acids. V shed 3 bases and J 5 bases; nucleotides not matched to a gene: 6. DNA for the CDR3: TGTGCCAGCTCACCCGGGACAGGACTTGACGAGCAGTACTTC. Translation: CASSPGTGLDEQYF.

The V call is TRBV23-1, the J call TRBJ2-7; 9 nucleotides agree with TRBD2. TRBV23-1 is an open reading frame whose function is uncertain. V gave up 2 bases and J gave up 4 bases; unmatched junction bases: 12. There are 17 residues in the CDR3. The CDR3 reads CASSQPGGIAGEYEQYF. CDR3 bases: TGCGCCAGCAGTCAACCCGGGGGGATAGCGGGAGAGTACGAGCAGTACTTC.

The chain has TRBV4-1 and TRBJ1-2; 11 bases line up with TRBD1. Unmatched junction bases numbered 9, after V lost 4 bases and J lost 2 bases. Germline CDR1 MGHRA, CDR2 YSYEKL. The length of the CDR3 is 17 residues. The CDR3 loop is CASSLYGDRGANYGYTF. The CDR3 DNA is TGCGCCAGCAGCCTATACGGGGACAGGGGGGCAAACTATGGCTACACCTTC.

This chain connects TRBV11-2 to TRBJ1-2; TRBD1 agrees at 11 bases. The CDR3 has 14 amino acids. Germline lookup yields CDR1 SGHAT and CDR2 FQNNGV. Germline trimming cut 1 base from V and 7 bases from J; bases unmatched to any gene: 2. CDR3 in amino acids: CASSLGTGGRGYTF. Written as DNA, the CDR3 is TGTGCCAGCAGCTTAGGGACAGGGGGCCGTGGCTACACCTTC.

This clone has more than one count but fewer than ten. This chain's CDR3 is CSVQDTTGRYGYTF. The CDR3 DNA reads as TGCAGCGTCCAAGATACGACAGGGCGGTATGGCTACACCTTC. The V call is TRBV29-1, the J call TRBJ1-2, with 7 bases matching TRBD1. The CDR3 is 14 amino acids. J was trimmed by 5 bases and V by 6 bases; bases with no gene match: 12. Per germline, CDR1 SQVTM and CDR2 ANQGSEA.

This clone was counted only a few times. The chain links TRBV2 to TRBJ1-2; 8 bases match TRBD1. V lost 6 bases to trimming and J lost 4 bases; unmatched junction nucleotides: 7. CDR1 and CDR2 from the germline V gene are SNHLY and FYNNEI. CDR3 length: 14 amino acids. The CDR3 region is CASSRDRTSYGYTF. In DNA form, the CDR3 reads TGTGCCAGCAGCCGGGACAGGACCTCCTATGGCTACACCTTC.

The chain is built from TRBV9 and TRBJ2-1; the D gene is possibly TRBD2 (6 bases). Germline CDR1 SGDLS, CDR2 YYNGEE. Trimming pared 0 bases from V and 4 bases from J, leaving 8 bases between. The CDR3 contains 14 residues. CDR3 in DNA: TGTGCCAGCAGCGTAGCGGGAGTGTACAATGAGCAGTTCTTC. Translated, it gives CASSVAGVYNEQFF.

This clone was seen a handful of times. The CDR3 protein is CASSLAFSAAGSTDTQYF. The CDR3 DNA sequence: TGCGCCAGCAGCTTGGCCTTTTCCGCGGCGGGTAGCACAGATACGCAGTATTTT. This rearrangement joins TRBV5-1 to TRBJ2-3; D possibly corresponds to TRBD2 (5 bases). Germline-derived CDR1 and CDR2 are SGHRS and YFSETQ. The V and J ends lost 0 bases and 0 bases respectively, with 17 bases between them. CDR3 length: 18 amino acids.

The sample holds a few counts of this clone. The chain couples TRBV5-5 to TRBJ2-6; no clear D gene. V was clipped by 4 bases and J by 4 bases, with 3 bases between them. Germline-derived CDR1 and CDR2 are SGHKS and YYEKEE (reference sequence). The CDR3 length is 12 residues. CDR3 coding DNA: TGTGCCAGCAGCGAGGGGGCCAACGTCCTGACTTTC. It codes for CASSEGANVLTF.

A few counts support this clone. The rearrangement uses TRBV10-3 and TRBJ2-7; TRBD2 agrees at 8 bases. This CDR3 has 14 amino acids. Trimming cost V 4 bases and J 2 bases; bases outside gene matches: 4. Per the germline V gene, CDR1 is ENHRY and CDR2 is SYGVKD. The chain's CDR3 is CAISAGTRTYEQYF. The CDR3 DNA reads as TGTGCCATCAGTGCCGGGACTAGGACCTACGAGCAGTACTTC.